The clone carrying this T cell receptor beta chain was observed at least ten times. This sample is part of a study of human T cells and chemical hapten exposure. From germline, CDR1 is SGDLS and CDR2 YYNGEE. This CDR3 is 14 amino acids long. Between the trimmed V and J ends, which lost 0 bases and 1 base, there was a span of 7 bases. Time point here: patch test 1, 2 weeks after DPC sensitization. Treatment defined: therapeutic diphenylcyclopropenone sensitization with weekly scalp DPC. A single record per CDR3 protein comes from TCRdb applying MiXCR to the RACE reads. The sample consists of roughly 380,000 distinct CDR3 sequences, around 5% of them appearing once.

This TCR was sampled from a woman between 45 and 65 years old with alopecia areata. Some clones in this sample may be carry-over from other donors' samples. The V and J genes are TRBV9 and TRBJ1-1; D not certain. The specimen comprised whole blood, sampled in connection with sensitization to the hapten diphenylcyclopropenone (DPC). CDR3 sequence: CASSVGSKNTEAFF. For the CDR3, the DNA is TGTGCCAGCAGCGTAGGATCAAAGAACACTGAAGCTTTCTTT.